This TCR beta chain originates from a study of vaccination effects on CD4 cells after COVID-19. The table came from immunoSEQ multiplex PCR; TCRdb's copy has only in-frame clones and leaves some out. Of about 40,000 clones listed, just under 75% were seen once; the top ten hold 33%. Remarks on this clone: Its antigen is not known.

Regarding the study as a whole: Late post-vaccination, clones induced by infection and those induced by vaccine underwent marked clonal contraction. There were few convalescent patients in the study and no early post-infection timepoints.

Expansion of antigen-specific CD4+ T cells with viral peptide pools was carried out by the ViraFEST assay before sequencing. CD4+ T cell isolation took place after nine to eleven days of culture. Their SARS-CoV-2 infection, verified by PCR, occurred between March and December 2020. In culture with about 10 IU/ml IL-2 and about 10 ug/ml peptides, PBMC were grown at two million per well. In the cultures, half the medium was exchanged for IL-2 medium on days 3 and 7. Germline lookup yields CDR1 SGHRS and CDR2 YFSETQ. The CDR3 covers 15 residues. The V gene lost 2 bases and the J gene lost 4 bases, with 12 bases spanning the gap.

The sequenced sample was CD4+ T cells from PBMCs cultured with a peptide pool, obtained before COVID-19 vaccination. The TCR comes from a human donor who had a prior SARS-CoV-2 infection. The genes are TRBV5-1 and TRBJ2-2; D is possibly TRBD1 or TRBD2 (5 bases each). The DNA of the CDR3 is TGCGCCAGCAGCTTCCGGGACGGAAGCACCGGGGAGCTGTTTTTT. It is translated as CASSFRDGSTGELFF.